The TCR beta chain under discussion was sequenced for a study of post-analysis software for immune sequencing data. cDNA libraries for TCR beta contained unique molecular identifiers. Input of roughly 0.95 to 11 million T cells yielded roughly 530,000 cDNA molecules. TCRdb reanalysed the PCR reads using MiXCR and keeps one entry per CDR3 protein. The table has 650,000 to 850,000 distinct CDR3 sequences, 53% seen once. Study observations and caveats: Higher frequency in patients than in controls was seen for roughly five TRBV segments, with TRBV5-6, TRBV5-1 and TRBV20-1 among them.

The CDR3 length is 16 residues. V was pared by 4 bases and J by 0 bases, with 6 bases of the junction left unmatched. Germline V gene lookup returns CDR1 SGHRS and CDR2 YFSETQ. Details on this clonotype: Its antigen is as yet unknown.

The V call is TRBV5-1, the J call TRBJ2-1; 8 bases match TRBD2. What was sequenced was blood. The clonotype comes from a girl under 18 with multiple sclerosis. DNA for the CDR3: TGCGCCAGCAGCCCGGGAGGGACCCACTCCTACAATGAGCAGTTCTTC. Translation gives CASSPGGTHSYNEQFF.